These 9 T cell receptor beta chains share one sample of origin, sequenced in a study of OX40 agonist ivuxolimab in advanced cancers. Here immunoSEQ multiplex PCR was the method, and the copy in TCRdb shows in-frame clones only, minus some. The sample has approximately 82,000 clones; approximately 85% are singletons. Here the sequenced sample was CD4+ or CD8+ T cells sorted from blood, taken in a trial of the OX40 agonist ivuxolimab. The receptors here all came from an adult with an advanced solid tumor such as melanoma, head and neck, liver or kidney cancer.

The CDR3 sequence is CASSPRVFGTPSYNEQFF. The DNA of the CDR3 is TGCGCCAGCAGCCCCCGGGTTTTTGGGACCCCCTCCTACAATGAGCAGTTCTTC. The chain links TRBV4-3 to TRBJ2-1; D is possibly TRBD1 or TRBD2 (5 bases each). V was pared by 4 bases and J by 0 bases, with 19 bases between. Germline lookup yields CDR1 LGHNA and CDR2 YSLEER. This CDR3 has 18 amino acids.

The chain joins TRBV25-1 to TRBJ1-4; 8 bases are a match to TRBD1. The CDR3 loop spans 16 amino acids. Trimming removed 2 bases from V and 8 bases from J; junction bases left unmatched: 10. Germline assignment: CDR1 MGHDK and CDR2 SYGVNS. As DNA, the CDR3 is TGTGCCAGCAGTGAACCAGGGGGCGTGCCACAGGAAAAACTGTTTTTT. Protein product: CASSEPGGVPQEKLFF.

DNA of the CDR3: TGTGCCAGCAGCGTAGTTATGGCAAGTAGCACTGAAGCTTTCTTT. It translates to CASSVVMASSTEAFF. V gene TRBV9 combines with J gene TRBJ1-1, with no clear D. This CDR3 region has 15 residues. CDR1 SGDLS and CDR2 YYNGEE come from the germline V gene. V was clipped by 0 bases and J by 4 bases, with 13 bases between them.

This sequence joins TRBV6-5 and TRBJ1-3; D is unclear. CDR3 length: 15 residues. Germline CDR1 reads MNHEY; CDR2 reads SVGAGI. V lost 2 bases, J lost 0 bases, and 8 bases lay in between. The CDR3 nucleotides read TGTGCCAGCAGTTACACAGCTCCCTCTGGAAACACCATATATTTT. Amino acid sequence: CASSYTAPSGNTIYF.

This chain links TRBV6-9 with TRBJ1-6, with no clear D. V was cut by 3 bases and J by 5 bases, with 8 bases left in between. The V gene's germline CDR1 is MNHGY and CDR2 SVAAGI. This CDR3 has 14 amino acids. The CDR3 DNA reads TGTGCCAGCAGTTACCTACCTAATAATTCACCCCTCCACTTT. Amino acids: CASSYLPNNSPLHF.

The chain joins TRBV5-6 to TRBJ2-7; 8 bases are shared with TRBD2. The CDR3 has 12 amino acids. Germline CDR1 is SGHDT and CDR2 is YYEEEE. The junction had 2 bases not matched to a gene; V was cut back by 2 bases and J by 7 bases. CDR3 bases: TGTGCCAGCAGCTTCGGGGGGGAAGAGCAGTACTTC. Amino acids: CASSFGGEEQYF.

This clone came up once. The rearrangement joins TRBV30 to TRBJ2-1; D is perhaps TRBD2 (6 bases). The CDR3 is made up of 13 amino acids. The V gene lost 0 bases and the J gene lost 9 bases, with 12 bases spanning the gap. Germline CDR1 is GTSNPN and CDR2 is SVGIG (reference sequence). CDR3 loop: CAWSVSSVGEQFF. The CDR3 nucleotides read TGTGCCTGGAGTGTATCTAGCGTCGGTGAGCAGTTCTTC.

This clone turned up a few times. The V call is TRBV27, the J call TRBJ2-6; a possible D gene is TRBD2 (5 bases). Between the trimmed V and J ends, which lost 3 bases and 3 bases, there was a span of 6 bases. The CDR3 consists of 14 residues. The germline V gene has CDR1 MNHEY and CDR2 SMNVEV (reference sequence). The CDR3 nucleotides read TGTGCCAGCAGTTTCGGGGTTGGGGCCAACGTCCTGACTTTC. Amino acids: CASSFGVGANVLTF. The whole variable domain, remainder taken from reference TRBV27 and TRBJ2-6, is EAQVTQNPRYLITVTGKKLTVTCSQNMNHEYMSWYRQDPGLGLRQIYYSMNVEVTDKGDVPEGYKVSRKEKRNFPLILESPSPNQTSLYFCASSFGVGANVLTFGAGSRLTVL.

This rearrangement joins TRBV4-1 to TRBJ1-5; no clear D. Deletions cut 0 bases from V and 7 bases from J, with 13 bases between. Germline V gene sequence: CDR1 MGHRA, CDR2 YSYEKL. This CDR3 region has 15 residues. CDR3 sequence reads: CASSQDPRPGQPQHF. The DNA of the CDR3 is TGCGCCAGCAGCCAAGATCCGAGGCCCGGGCAGCCCCAGCATTTT.